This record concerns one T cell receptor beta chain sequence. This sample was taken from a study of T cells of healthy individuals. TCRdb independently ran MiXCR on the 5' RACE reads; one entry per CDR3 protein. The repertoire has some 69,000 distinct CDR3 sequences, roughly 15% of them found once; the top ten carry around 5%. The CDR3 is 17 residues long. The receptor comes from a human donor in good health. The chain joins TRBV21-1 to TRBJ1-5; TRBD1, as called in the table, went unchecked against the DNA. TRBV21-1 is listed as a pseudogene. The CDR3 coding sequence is TGTGCCAGCAAGGATGGGAAACAGGGAGCGAGCAATCAGCCCCAGCATTTT. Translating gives CASKDGKQGASNQPQHF.